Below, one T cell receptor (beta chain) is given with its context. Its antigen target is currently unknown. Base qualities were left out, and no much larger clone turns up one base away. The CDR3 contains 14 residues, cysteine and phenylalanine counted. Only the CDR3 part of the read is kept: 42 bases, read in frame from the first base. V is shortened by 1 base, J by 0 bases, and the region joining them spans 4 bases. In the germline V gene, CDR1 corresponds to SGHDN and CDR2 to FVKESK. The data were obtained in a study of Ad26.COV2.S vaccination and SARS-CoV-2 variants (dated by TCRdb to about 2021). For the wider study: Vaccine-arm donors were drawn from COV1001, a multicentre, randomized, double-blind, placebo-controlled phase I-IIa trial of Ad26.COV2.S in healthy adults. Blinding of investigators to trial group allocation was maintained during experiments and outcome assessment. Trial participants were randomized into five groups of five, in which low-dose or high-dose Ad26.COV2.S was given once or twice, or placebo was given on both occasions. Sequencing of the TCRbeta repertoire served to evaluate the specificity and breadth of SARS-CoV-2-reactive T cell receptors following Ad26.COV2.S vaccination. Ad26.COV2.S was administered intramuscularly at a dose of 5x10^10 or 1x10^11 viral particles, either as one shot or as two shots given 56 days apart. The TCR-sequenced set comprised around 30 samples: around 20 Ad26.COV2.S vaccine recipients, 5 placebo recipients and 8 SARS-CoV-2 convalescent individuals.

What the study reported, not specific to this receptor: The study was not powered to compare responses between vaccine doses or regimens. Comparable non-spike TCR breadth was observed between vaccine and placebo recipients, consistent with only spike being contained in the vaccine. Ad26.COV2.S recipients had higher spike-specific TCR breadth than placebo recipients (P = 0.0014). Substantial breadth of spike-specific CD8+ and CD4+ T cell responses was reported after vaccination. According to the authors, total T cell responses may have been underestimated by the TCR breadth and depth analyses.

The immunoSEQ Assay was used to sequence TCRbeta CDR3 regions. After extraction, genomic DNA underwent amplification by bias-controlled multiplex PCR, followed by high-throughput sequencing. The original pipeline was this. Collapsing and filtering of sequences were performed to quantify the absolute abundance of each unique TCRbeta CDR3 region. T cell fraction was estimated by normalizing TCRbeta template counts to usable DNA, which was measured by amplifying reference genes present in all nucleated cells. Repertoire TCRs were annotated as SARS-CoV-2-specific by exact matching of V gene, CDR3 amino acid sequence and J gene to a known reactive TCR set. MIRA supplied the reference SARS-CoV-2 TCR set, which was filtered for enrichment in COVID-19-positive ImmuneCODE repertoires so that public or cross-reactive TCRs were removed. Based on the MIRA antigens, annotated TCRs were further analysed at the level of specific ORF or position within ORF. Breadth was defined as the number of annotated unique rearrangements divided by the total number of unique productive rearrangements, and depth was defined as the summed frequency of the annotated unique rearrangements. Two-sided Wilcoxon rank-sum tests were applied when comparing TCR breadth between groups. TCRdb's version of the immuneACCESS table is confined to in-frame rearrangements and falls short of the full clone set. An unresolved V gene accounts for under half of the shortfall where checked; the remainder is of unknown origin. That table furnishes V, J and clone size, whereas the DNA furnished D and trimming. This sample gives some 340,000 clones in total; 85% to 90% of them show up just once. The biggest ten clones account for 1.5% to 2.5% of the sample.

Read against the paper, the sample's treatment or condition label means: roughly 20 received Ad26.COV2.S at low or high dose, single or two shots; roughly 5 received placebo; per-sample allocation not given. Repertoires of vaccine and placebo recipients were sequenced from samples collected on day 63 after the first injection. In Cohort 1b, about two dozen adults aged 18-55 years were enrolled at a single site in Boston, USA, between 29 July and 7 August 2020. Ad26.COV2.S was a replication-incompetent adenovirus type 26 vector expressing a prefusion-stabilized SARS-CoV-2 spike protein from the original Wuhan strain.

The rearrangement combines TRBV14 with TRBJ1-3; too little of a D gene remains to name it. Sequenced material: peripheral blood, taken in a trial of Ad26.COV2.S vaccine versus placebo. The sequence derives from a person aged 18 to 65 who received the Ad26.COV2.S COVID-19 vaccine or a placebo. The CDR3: CASSQGSSGNTIYF. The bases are TGTGCCAGCAGCCAAGGAAGCTCTGGAAACACCATATATTTT.